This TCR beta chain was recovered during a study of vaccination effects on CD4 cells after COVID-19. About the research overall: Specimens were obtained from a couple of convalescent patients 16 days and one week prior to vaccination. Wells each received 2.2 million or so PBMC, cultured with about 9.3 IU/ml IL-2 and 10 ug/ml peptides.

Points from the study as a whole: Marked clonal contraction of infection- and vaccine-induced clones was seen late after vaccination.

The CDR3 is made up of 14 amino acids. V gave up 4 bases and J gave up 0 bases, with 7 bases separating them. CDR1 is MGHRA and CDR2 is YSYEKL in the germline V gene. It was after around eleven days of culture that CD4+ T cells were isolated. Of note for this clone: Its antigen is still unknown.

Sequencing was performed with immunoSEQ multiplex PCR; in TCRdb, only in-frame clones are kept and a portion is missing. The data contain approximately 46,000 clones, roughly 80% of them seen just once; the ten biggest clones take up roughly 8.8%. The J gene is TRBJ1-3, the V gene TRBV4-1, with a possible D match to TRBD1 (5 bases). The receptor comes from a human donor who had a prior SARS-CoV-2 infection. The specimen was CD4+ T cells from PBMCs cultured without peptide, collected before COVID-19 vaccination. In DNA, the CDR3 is TGCGCCAGCAGCCTCACAGGCTCTGGAAACACCATATATTTT. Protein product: CASSLTGSGNTIYF.